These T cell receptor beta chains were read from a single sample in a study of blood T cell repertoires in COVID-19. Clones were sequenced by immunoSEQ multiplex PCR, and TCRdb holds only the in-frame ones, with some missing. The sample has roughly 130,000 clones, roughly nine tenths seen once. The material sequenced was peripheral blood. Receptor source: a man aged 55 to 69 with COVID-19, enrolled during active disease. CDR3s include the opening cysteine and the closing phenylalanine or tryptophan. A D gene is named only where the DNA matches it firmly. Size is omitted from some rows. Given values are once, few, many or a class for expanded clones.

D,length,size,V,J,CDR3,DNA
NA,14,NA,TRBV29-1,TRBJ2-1,CSVEDGTAGSEQFF,TGCAGCGTTGAAGATGGGACGGCGGGAAGTGAGCAGTTCTTC
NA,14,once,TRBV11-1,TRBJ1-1,CASSLATMNTEAFF,TGTGCCAGCAGCTTGGCAACTATGAACACTGAAGCTTTCTTT
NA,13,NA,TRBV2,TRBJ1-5,CASTTGSNQPQHF,TGTGCCAGCACTACGGGAAGCAATCAGCCCCAGCATTTT
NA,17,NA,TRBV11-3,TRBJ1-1,CASSFGGSKSMNTEAFF,TGTGCCAGCAGCTTCGGAGGGTCGAAATCCATGAACACTGAAGCTTTCTTT
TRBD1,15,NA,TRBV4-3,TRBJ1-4,CASSQDSRGNEKLFF,TGCGCCAGCAGCCAAGATAGCAGGGGGAATGAAAAACTGTTTTTT
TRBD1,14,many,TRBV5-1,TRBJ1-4,CASSLTGENEKLFF,TGCGCCAGCAGCTTAACAGGGGAGAATGAAAAACTGTTTTTT
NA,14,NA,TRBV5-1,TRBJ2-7,CASSLEQHSYEQYF,TGCGCCAGCAGCTTGGAACAGCATTCCTACGAGCAGTACTTC
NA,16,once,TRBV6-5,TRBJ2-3,CASSLRLATSTDTQYF,TGTGCCAGCAGTTTACGGCTAGCGACTAGCACAGATACGCAGTATTTT
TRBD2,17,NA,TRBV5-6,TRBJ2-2,CASNPLGLAGVGGELFF,TGTGCCAGCAATCCATTGGGACTAGCGGGAGTCGGCGGGGAGCTGTTTTTT
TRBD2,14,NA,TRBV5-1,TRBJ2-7,CASSLRAGADEQYF,TGCGCCAGCAGCTTGAGGGCGGGAGCGGACGAGCAGTACTTC
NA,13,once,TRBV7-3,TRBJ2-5,CASSSGSQETQYF,TGTGCCAGCAGCTCAGGATCTCAAGAGACCCAGTACTTC
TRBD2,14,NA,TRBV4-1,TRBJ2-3,CASSQVSSGDTQYF,TGCGCCAGCAGCCAAGTGAGTAGCGGGGATACGCAGTATTTT
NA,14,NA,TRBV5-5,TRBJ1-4,CASSLAGLGEKLFF,TGTGCCAGCAGCTTGGCAGGGTTGGGCGAAAAACTGTTTTTT
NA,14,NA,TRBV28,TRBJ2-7,CASSPRAGNYEQYF,TGTGCCAGCAGTCCCCGGGCAGGGAACTACGAGCAGTACTTC
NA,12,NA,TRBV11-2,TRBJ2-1,CASSREEVEQFF,TGTGCCAGCAGCCGAGAGGAAGTCGAGCAGTTCTTC
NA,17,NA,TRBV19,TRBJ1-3,CATTPRPGLRPGNTIYF,TGTGCCACTACCCCTCGTCCAGGGCTGCGGCCTGGAAACACCATATATTTT
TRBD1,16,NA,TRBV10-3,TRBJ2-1,CAISESWTGGYNEQFF,TGTGCCATCAGTGAATCCTGGACAGGGGGTTACAATGAGCAGTTCTTC
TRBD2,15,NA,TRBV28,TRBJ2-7,CASSPPAGDGNEQYF,TGTGCCAGCAGTCCCCCAGCGGGAGACGGAAACGAGCAGTACTTC
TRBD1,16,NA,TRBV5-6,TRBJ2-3,CASSSITGGFTDTQYF,TGTGCCAGCAGCTCTATAACAGGGGGCTTCACAGATACGCAGTATTTT
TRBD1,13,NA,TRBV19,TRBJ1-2,CAMSDRESYGYTF,TGTGCCATGTCGGACAGGGAGTCCTATGGCTACACCTTC